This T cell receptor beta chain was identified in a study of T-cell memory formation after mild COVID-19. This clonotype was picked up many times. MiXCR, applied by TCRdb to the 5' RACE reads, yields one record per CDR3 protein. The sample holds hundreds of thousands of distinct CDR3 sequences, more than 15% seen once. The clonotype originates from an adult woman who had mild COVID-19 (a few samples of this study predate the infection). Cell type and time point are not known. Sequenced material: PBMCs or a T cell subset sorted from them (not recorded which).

The CDR3 DNA sequence: TGTGCCAGCAGTTTATACAGGACAGGGACGACAGATACGCAGTATTTT. Translating gives CASSLYRTGTTDTQYF. The chain links TRBV12-3 or TRBV12-4 to TRBJ2-3, with 8 bases lining up with TRBD1. The V gene end was trimmed by 2 bases and the J gene end by 3 bases; junction bases not matched to a gene: 7. This CDR3 comprises 16 residues.